This is a list of T cell receptor beta chains from one sample in a study of blood T cell repertoires in COVID-19. TCRdb's copy holds only in-frame clones and misses some; the assay was immunoSEQ multiplex PCR. The data hold over 70,000 clones, with more than 80% observed a single time. The sample comprised peripheral blood. The receptors here all came from a man aged 80 or over with acute or convalescent COVID-19. Each CDR3 is given with its conserved first and last residue. Each record gives: V gene, D gene, J gene, CDR3 protein. D genes are given only for firm matches.

TRBV4-1	TRBD1	TRBJ2-7	CASSQDTGGYEQYF
TRBV18	NA	TRBJ2-3	CASSPPGQGTDTQYF
TRBV4-1	TRBD1	TRBJ2-2	CASSQGQGITGELFF
TRBV5-6	NA	TRBJ1-1	CASSPRSGWYEAFF
TRBV18	TRBD2	TRBJ2-7	CASSPAGGPAYEQYF
TRBV2	TRBD1	TRBJ1-6	CASSDGTDNSPLHF
TRBV6-2/TRBV6-3	NA	TRBJ1-2	CASSIGQRDGYTF
TRBV9	NA	TRBJ2-2	CASSARTYTGNTGELFF
TRBV2	TRBD1	TRBJ2-1	CASSRDSARGWQFF
TRBV5-1	TRBD1	TRBJ1-1	CASSSTPGQVMNTEAFF
TRBV3-1/TRBV3-2	TRBD1	TRBJ1-5	CASSQENRGQPQHF
TRBV5-1	TRBD1	TRBJ2-7	CASSRGQGARQRDHEQYF
TRBV5-1	NA	TRBJ2-7	CASKAGSTYEQYF
TRBV4-1	NA	TRBJ2-7	CASSLTADFEQYF
TRBV12-3/TRBV12-4	TRBD1	TRBJ1-2	CASSLGQGSGYTF
TRBV5-5	NA	TRBJ1-6	CASSLAQPTAPLHF
TRBV5-1	TRBD1	TRBJ2-1	CASSQETGFYNEQFF
TRBV3-1/TRBV3-2	TRBD2	TRBJ2-1	CASSQEGLAAYNEQFF
TRBV7-9	NA	TRBJ1-4	CASSVVGREEKLFF
TRBV27	NA	TRBJ2-7	CASRAGLYEQYF
TRBV3-1/TRBV3-2	TRBD2	TRBJ2-5	CASSPLEAGVGTQYF
TRBV28	TRBD1	TRBJ1-3	CASRRQGASGNTIYF
TRBV6-2/TRBV6-3	TRBD2	TRBJ2-5	CASSPTSGGVETQYF
TRBV5-8	NA	TRBJ2-6	CASSPLSGANVLTF
TRBV6-2/TRBV6-3	NA	TRBJ2-1	CASSYRVLGGPSSYNEQFF
TRBV5-1	TRBD1	TRBJ2-7	CASSFDRAVRGEQYF
TRBV19	TRBD1	TRBJ2-5	CASLDRGRGETQYF